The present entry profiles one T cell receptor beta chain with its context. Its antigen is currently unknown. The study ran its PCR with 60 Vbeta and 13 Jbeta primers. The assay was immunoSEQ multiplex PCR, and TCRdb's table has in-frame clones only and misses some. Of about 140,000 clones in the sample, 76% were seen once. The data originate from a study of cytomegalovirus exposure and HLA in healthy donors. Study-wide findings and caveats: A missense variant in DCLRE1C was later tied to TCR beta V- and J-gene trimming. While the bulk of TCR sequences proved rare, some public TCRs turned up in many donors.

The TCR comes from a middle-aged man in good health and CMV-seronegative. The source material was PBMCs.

In nucleotides, the CDR3 is TGCGCCAGCAGTCAATCGTCAACAGGGCCCTACTCTGGGGCCAACGTCCTGACTTTC. Translated, it gives CASSQSSTGPYSGANVLTF. V gene TRBV23-1 combines with J gene TRBJ2-6; tentatively, D is TRBD1 (6 bases). TRBV23-1 qualifies as an ORF whose function is uncertain. The CDR3 length is 19 residues. Between the trimmed V and J ends, which lost 0 bases and 0 bases, there was a span of 15 bases.